The present T cell receptor (beta chain) was sequenced within a study of cytomegalovirus exposure and HLA in healthy donors. Clones were sequenced by immunoSEQ multiplex PCR, and TCRdb holds only the in-frame ones, with some missing. The table has 300,000 to 450,000 clones, about nine tenths seen once. Study-wide results and caveats: The study listed 150 to 200 cytomegalovirus-associated TCR beta chains. A subsequent analysis found that TCR clusters from the first cohort also tended to co-occur in the 110 or so validation repertoires, with 94% of cluster scores above 0. In vitro work confirmed that a few CMV-associated chains recognize CMV antigens.

Worth noting for this clone: Its antigen is not identified.

V gave up 9 bases and J gave up 0 bases, with 15 bases separating them. This CDR3 is 15 amino acids long. Germline V CDR1 and CDR2: MNHNS, SASEGT. This chain links TRBV6-1 with TRBJ1-5; no reliable D call. The sample comprised PBMCs. The clonotype originates from a woman under 30 in good health and CMV-seronegative. CDR3 residues: CASFMSGYSNQPQHF. The CDR3 DNA is TGTGCCAGTTTTATGAGCGGGTATAGCAATCAGCCCCAGCATTTT.